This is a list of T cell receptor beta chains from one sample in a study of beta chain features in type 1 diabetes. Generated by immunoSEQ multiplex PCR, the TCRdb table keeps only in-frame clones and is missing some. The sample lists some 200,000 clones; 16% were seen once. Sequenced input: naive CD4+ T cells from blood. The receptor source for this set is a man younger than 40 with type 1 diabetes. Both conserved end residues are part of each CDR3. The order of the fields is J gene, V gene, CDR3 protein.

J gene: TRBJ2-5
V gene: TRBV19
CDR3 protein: CASSIWGRDETQYF

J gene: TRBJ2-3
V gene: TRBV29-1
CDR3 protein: CSVRDLTDTQYF

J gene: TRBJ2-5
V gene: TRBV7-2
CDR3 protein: CASTLAGSQETQYF

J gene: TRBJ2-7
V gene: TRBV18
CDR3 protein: CASSSTGESSYEQYF

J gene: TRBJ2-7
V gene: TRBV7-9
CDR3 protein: CASSLVGPGNEQYF

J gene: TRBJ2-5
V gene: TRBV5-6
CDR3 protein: CASSEGQGVTQYF

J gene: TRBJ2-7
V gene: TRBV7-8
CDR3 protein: CASSGSGKGSYEQYF

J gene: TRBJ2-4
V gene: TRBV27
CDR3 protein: CASSLGSVKNIQYF

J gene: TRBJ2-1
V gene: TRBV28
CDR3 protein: CASTPGQGGNEQFF

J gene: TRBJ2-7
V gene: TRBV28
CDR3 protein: CASRGAGAPNEQYF

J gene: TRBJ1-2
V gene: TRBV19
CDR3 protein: CASSTLTGTGNYGYTF

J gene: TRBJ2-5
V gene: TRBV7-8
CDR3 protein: CASSLGQARETQYF

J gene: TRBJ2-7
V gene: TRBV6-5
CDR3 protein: CASSPGTAGRGEQYF

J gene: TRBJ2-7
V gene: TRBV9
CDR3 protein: CASSVEVGGSEQYF

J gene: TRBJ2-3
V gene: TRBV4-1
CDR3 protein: CASSRLAVLVTQYF

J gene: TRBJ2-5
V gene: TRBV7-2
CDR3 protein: CASSQGLAYETQYF

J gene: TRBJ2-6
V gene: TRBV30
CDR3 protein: CAWSGQAGNVLTF

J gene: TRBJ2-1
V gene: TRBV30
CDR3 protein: CACGRDYNNEQFF

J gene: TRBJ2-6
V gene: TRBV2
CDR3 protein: CASTTGYSGANVLTF

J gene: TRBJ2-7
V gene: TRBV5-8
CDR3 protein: CATLNFYEQYF

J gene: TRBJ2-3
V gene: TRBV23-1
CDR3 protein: CASRQVKLCTDTQYF

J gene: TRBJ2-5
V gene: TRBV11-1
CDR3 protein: CASSNRDGEETQYF

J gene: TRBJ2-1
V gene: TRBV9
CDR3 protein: CASSHLNEQFF

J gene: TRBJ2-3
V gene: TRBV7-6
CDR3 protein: CASSVLAGGADTQYF

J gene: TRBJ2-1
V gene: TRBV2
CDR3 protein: CASSALAGGFNEQFF

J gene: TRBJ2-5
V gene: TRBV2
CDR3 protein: CASSERGQETQYF

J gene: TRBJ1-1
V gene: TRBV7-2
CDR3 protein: CASSLQEATEAFF

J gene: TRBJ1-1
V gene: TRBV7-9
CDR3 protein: CASSKQGVGTEAFF

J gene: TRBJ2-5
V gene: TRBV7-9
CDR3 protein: CASSRRAETQYF

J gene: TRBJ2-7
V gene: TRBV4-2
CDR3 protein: CASSQAALADYEQYF

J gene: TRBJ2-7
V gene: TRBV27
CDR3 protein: CASRGLAGDYEQYF

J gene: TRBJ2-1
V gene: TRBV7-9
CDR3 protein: CASSLLEGAGEQFF

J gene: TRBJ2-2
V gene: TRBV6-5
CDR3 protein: CASSYSRTSGTGELFF

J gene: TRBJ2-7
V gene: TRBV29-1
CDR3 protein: CSVGQNVYEQYF

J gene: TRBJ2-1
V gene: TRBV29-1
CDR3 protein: CSVEGLSSYNEQFF

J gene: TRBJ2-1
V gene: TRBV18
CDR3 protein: CASSPGNEQFF

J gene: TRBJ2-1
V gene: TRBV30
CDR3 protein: CAWATSGSNEQFF

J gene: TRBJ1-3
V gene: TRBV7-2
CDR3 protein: CASSLVGDGGNTIYF

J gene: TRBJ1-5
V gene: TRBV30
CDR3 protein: CASAMGGNQPQHF

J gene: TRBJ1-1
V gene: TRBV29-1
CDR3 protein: CSVSGQTNTEAFF

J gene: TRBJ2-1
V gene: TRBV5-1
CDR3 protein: CASSLVGTFNNEQFF

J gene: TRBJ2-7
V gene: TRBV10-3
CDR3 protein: CAISGQDLSEQYF

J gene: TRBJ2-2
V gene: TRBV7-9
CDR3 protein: CASSPSGRSGELFF

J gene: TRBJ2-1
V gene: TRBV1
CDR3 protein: CTSSQGRTSVSYNEQFF

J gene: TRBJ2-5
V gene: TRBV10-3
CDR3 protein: CAISETGQETQYF

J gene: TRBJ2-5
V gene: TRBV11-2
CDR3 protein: CASSPRTVQETQYF

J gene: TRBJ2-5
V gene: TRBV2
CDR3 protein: CASKGEETQYF

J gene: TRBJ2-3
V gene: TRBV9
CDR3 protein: CASSPTSGRLDTQYF

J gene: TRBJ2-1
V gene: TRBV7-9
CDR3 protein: CASSPPGTRSSEQFF

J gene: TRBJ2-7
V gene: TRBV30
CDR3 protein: CAWSEGGGYEQYF

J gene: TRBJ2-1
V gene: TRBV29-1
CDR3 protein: CSARTRASGRGYNEQFF

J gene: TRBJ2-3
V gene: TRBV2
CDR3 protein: CASSAPGAASTDTQYF

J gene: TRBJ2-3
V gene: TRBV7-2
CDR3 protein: CASSVGLLDTQYF

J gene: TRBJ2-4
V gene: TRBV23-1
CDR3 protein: CASSRPHRGRDIQYF

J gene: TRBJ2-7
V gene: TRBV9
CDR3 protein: CASSVTGTGALEQYF

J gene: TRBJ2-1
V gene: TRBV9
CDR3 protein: CASSVGEGVYNEQFF

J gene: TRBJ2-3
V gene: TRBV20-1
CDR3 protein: CSARREDTQYF

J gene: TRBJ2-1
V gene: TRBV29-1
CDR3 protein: CSVWDRAIDEQFF

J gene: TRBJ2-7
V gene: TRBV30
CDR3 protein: CAWSKAGEGEQYF

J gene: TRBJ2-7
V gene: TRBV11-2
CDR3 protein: CASSLGLAEYF